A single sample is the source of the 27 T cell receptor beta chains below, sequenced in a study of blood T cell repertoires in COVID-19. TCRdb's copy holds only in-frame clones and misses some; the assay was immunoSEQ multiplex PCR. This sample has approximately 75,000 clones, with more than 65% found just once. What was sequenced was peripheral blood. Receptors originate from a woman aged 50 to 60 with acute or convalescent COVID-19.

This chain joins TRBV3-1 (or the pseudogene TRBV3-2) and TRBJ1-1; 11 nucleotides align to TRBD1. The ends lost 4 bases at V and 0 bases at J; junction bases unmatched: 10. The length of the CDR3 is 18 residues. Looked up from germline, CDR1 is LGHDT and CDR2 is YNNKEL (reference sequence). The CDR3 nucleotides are TGTGCCAGCAGCCGCTCGGACAGGGGGCCCCTAATGAACACTGAAGCTTTCTTT. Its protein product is CASSRSDRGPLMNTEAFF.

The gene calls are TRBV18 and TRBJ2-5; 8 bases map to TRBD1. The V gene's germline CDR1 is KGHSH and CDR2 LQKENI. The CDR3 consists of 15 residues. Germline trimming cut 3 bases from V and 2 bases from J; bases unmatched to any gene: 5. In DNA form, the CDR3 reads TGTGCCAGCTCACCTTCTACAGGGGGGCAAGAGACCCAGTACTTC. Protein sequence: CASSPSTGGQETQYF.

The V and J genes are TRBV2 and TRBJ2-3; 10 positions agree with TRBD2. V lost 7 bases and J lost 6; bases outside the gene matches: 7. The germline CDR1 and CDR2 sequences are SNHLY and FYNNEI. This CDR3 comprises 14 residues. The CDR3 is CASKREGLTDTQYF. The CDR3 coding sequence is TGTGCCAGCAAGCGGGAGGGGCTCACCGATACGCAGTATTTT.

This chain's CDR3 is CASSQDTGVTLTEAFF. The DNA of the CDR3 is TGCGCCAGCAGCCAAGACACGGGGGTCACCCTCACTGAAGCTTTCTTT. The chain couples TRBV4-3 to TRBJ1-1; tentative D call: TRBD1 (5 bases). Germline-derived CDR1 and CDR2 are LGHNA and YSLEER. V lost 0 bases to trimming and J lost 4 bases, with 15 bases between them. This CDR3 region has 16 residues.

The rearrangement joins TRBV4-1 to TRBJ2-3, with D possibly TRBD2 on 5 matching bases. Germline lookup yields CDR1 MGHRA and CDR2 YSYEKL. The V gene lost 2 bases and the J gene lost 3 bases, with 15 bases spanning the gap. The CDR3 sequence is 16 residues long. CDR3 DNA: TGCGCCAGCAGCCAACGGGTAGCGTTCGGGACAGATACGCAGTATTTT. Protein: CASSQRVAFGTDTQYF.

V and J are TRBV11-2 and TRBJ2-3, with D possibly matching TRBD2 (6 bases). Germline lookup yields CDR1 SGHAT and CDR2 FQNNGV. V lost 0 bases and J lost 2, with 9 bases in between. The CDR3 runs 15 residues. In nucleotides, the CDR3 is TGTGCCAGCAGCTTAGATCGGGGGTTCACAGATACGCAGTATTTT. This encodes CASSLDRGFTDTQYF.

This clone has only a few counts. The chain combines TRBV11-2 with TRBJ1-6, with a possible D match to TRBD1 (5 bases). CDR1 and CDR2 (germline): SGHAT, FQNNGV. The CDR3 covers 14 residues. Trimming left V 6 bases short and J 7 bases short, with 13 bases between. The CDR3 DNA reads TGTGCCAGCAGACCTGGGGCAGCCAATTCACCCCTCCACTTT. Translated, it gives CASRPGAANSPLHF. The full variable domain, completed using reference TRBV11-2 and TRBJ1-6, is EAGVAQSPRYKIIEKRQSVAFWCNPISGHATLYWYQQILGQGPKLLIQFQNNGVVDDSQLPKDRFSAERLKGVDSTLKIQPAKLEDSAVYLCASRPGAANSPLHFGNGTRLTVT.

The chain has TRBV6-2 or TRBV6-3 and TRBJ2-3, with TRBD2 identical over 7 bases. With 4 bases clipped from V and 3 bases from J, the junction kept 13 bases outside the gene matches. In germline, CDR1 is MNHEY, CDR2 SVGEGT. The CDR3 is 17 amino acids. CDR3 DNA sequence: TGTGCCAGCAGTTTTGCCATCGGACTAGGATGGACAGATACGCAGTATTTT. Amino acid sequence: CASSFAIGLGWTDTQYF.

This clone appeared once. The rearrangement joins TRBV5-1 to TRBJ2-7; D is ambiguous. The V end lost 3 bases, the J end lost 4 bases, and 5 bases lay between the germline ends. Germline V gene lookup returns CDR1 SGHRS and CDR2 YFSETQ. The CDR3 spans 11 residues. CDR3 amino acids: CASSSSYEQYF. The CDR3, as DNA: TGCGCCAGCAGCTCGTCGTACGAGCAGTACTTC.

CDR3 sequence: CASSPQEGGADGANVLTF. CDR3 nucleotide sequence: TGTGCCAGCAGCCCGCAAGAGGGAGGGGCTGATGGGGCCAACGTCCTGACTTTC. The chain recombines TRBV3-1 (or the pseudogene TRBV3-2) with TRBJ2-6, with TRBD2 identical over 7 bases. CDR1 and CDR2 (germline): LGHDT, YNNKEL (reference sequence). This CDR3 has 18 amino acids. J gave up 3 bases and V 4 bases, and 12 bases lay outside the gene matches.

The CDR3 reads CASSTTGGAWETQYF. CDR3 coding DNA: TGCGCCAGCAGCACTACAGGGGGCGCATGGGAGACCCAGTACTTC. The V call is TRBV5-1, the J call TRBJ2-5; TRBD1 matches at 9 bases. The CDR3 is 15 residues long. Germline CDR1 SGHRS, CDR2 YFSETQ. V shed 4 bases, J shed 5 bases, and the junction held 9 bases outside the gene matches.

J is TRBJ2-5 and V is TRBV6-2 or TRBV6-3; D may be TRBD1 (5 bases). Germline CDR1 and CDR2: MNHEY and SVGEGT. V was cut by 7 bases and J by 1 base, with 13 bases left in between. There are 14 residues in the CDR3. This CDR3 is CASNPPRGQETQYF. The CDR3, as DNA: TGTGCCAGCAACCCCCCTAGGGGCCAAGAGACCCAGTACTTC.

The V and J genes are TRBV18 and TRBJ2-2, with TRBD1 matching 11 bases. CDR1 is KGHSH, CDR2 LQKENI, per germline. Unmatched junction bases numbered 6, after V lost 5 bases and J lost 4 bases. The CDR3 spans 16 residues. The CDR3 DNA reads TGTGCCAGCTCAGTTACCGGGACAGGGGGCACCGGGGAGCTGTTTTTT. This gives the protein CASSVTGTGGTGELFF.

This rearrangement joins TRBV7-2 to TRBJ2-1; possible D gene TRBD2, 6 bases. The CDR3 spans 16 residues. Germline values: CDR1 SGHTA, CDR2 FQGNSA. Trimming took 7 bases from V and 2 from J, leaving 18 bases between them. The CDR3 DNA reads TGTGCCAGCACCAACCCCGGGACTGCCACCTACAATGAGCAGTTCTTC. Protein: CASTNPGTATYNEQFF.

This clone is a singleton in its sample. In nucleotides, the CDR3 is TGTGCCAGCACGGGAGCGGGAACCGGGGAGCTGTTTTTT. As protein: CASTGAGTGELFF. The gene calls are TRBV27 and TRBJ2-2; TRBD2 agrees at 7 bases. The CDR3 covers 13 residues. Germline values: CDR1 MNHEY, CDR2 SMNVEV (reference sequence). V lost 7 bases and J lost 5; bases outside the gene matches: 4.

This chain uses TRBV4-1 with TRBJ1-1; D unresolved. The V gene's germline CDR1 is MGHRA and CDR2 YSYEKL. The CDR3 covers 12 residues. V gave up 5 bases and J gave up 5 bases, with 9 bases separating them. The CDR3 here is CASSSVETEAFF. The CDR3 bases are TGCGCCAGCAGCTCCGTGGAGACTGAAGCTTTCTTT.

For the CDR3, the DNA is TGTGCCAGCAGCTTGGCCCGTGCTAGCGGGACCTACAATGAGCAGTTCTTC. Translation: CASSLARASGTYNEQFF. V gene TRBV5-4 combines with J gene TRBJ2-1; TRBD2 matches 9 bases. The junction had 6 bases not matched to a gene; V was cut back by 0 bases and J by 2 bases. From germline, CDR1 is SGHNT and CDR2 YYREEE (reference sequence). The CDR3 length is 17 residues.

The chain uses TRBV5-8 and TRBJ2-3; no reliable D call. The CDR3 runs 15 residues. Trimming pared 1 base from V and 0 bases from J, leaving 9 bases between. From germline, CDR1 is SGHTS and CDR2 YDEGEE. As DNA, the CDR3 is TGTGCCAGCAGCTTGTTCCTCACTAGCACAGATACGCAGTATTTT. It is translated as CASSLFLTSTDTQYF.

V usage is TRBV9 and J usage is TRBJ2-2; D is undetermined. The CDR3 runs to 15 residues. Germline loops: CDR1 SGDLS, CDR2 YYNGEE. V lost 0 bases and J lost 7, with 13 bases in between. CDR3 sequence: CASSVGTVGHGELFF. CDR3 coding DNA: TGTGCCAGCAGCGTAGGTACCGTGGGCCACGGGGAGCTGTTTTTT.

This CDR3 reads CASRKTGSSYEQYF. As DNA, the CDR3 is TGCGCCAGCAGAAAAACAGGGAGCTCCTACGAGCAGTACTTC. The chain combines TRBV5-1 with TRBJ2-7; possibly TRBD1 for D (6 bases). Germline-derived CDR1 and CDR2 are SGHRS and YFSETQ. V gave up 5 bases and J gave up 0 bases, with 12 bases separating them. CDR3 length: 14 residues.

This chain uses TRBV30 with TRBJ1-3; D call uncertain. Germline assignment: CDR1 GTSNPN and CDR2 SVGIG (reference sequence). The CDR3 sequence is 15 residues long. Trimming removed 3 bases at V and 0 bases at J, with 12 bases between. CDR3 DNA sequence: TGTGCCTGGAGGGAAGGAGGGCTCTCTGGAAACACCATATATTTT. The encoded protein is CAWREGGLSGNTIYF.

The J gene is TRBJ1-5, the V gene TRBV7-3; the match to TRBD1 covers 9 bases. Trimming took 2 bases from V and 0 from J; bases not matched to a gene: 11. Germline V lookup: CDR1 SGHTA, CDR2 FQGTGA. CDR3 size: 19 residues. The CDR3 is CASSLVGGQGAYSNQPQHF. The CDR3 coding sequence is TGTGCCAGCAGCTTAGTAGGGGGACAGGGTGCTTATAGCAATCAGCCCCAGCATTTT. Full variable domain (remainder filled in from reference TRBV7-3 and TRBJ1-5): GAGVSQTPSNKVTEKGKYVELRCDPISGHTALYWYRQSLGQGPEFLIYFQGTGAADDSGLPNDRFFAVRPEGSVSTLKIQRTERGDSAVYLCASSLVGGQGAYSNQPQHFGDGTRLSIL.

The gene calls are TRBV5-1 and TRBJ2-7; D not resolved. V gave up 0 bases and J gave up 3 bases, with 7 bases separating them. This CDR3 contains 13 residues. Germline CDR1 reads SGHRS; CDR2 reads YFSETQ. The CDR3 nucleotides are TGCGCCAGCAGCTTGGCCCCTAACTACGAGCAGTACTTC. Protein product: CASSLAPNYEQYF.

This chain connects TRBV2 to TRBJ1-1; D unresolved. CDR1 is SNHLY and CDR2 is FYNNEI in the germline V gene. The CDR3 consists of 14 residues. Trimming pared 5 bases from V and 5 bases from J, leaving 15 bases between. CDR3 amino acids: CASSLIQEGTEAFF. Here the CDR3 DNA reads TGTGCCAGCAGTCTGATCCAGGAAGGAACTGAAGCTTTCTTT.

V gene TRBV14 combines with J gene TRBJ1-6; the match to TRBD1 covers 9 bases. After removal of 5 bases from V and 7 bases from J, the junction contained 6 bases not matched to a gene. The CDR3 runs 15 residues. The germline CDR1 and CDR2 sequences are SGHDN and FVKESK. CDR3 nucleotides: TGTGCCAGCAGCAATGGACAGGGGTTCAATTCACCCCTCCACTTT. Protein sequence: CASSNGQGFNSPLHF.

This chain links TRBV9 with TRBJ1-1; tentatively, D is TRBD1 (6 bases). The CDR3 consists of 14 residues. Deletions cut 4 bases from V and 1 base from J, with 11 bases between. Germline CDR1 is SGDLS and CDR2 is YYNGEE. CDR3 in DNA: TGTGCCAGCAGCTTGTTGGACAGGAACACTGAAGCTTTCTTT. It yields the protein CASSLLDRNTEAFF.

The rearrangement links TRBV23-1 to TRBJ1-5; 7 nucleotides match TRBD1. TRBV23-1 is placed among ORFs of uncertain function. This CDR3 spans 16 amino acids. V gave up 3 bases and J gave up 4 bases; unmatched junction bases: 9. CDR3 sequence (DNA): TGCGCCAGCAGTCAGAATCGACAGGGAAGGAATCAGCCCCAGCATTTT. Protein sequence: CASSQNRQGRNQPQHF.